This TCR beta chain stems from a study of vaccination and CD4 T cells after COVID-19. As for treatment: approximately nine-day PBMC culture with coronavirus spike peptide pools or control peptides (ViraFEST assay). Germline V gene lookup returns CDR1 DFQATT and CDR2 SNEGSKA (reference sequence). Between the trimmed V and J ends, which lost 0 bases and 13 bases, there was a span of 4 bases. The CDR3 spans 9 residues. About this clonotype: Its antigen is unidentified.

Oncomine TCR Beta short-read sequencing was applied to DNA from cultured CD4+ T cells. TCRdb re-called the PCR reads with MiXCR, one entry per CDR3 protein. The table includes over 10,000 distinct CDR3 sequences, 40% to 55% detected once. The material sequenced was CD4+ T cells from blood, cultured in vitro, taken after SARS-CoV-2 vaccination. The chain recombines TRBV20-1 with TRBJ2-1; D is unresolved. This clonotype was sampled from a human donor who had recovered from COVID-19. CDR3 protein: CSARDRQFF. CDR3 coding DNA: TGCAGTGCTAGAGATCGACAGTTCTTC.